This T cell receptor (beta chain) stems from a study of pediatric ulcerative colitis. Study findings and constraints: Rectal repertoires separated controls, mild-moderate and acute severe colitis.

Only in-frame clones appear in the TCRdb table, and some are missing; sequencing was by immunoSEQ multiplex PCR. The sample includes 23,000 or so clones, 71% seen only once; the top ten take roughly a sixth. Regarding this clone: Its specificity is unknown.

V was clipped by 4 bases and J by 6 bases, with 13 bases between them. CDR1 MGHDK and CDR2 SYGVNS come from the germline V gene. The CDR3 runs 15 residues. Rectal tissue came from one to two pinch biopsies taken at colonoscopy. This receptor was taken from a boy aged 10-17 years with severe ulcerative colitis. V usage is TRBV25-1 and J usage is TRBJ1-6; a possible D gene is TRBD1 (5 bases). Sequencing input: gut tissue. Here the CDR3 DNA reads TGTGCCAGCAGTGCCCAGGGTGTGGGTAATTCACCCCTCCACTTT. Amino acids: CASSAQGVGNSPLHF.